The 13 T cell receptor beta chains given below trace back to one sample, sequenced in a study of CD8 T cells in ankylosing spondylitis (dated by TCRdb to 2016 to 2017). Broad study findings and their caveats: Blood from ankylosing spondylitis patients appeared to be characterized by a TCR beta motif composed of several highly homologous amino acid variants.

The library was prepared using 5' RACE. This sample was sequenced with an Illumina HiSeq 2500. TCRdb handled the public reads itself, with Q25 trimming in fastp and clone calling in MiXCR, and kept productive beta chains. Each entry merges the rows of one CDR3 protein and shows their most common DNA and genes. The sample table holds more than 650,000 distinct CDR3 sequences, of which approximately 12% were seen once. Of the sample, approximately 0.46% is held by the ten largest clones. These receptors' targets are unknown. Sequenced sample: blood, either unsorted or a sorted T cell fraction (not recorded which). These receptors were collected from a male donor with ankylosing spondylitis.

The genes are TRBV7-2 and TRBJ2-3; 8 bases align to TRBD2. This CDR3 is 13 amino acids long. The V and J ends lost 8 bases and 3 bases, in that order; junction bases with no gene match: 4. Germline V lookup: CDR1 SGHTA, CDR2 FQGNSA. DNA for the CDR3: TGTGCCAGCGGACCTAGCGGGACAGATACGCAGTATTTT. Translated, it gives CASGPSGTDTQYF.

V gene TRBV28 combines with J gene TRBJ1-2, with D tentatively TRBD1 (5 bases). Trimming stripped 10 bases from V and 5 bases from J, with 17 bases between. The CDR3 has 13 residues. Germline V gene sequence: CDR1 MDHEN, CDR2 SYDVKM. The CDR3 region has the DNA TGTGCCACCGCCAGCGGGGGGGATTATGGCTACACCTTC. Residues: CATASGGDYGYTF.

This clonotype was picked up many times. The chain links TRBV10-3 to TRBJ1-1; D is possibly TRBD1 (6 bases). The V end was cut by 6 bases, the J end by 0 bases, with 8 bases between. CDR1 and CDR2 (germline): ENHRY, SYGVKD. The length of the CDR3 is 13 residues. In DNA form, the CDR3 reads TGTGCCATCAGGGGGACACTGAACACTGAAGCTTTCTTT. It yields the protein CAIRGTLNTEAFF.

This clonotype occurred a few times. The gene calls are TRBV20-1 and TRBJ1-4, with 10 nucleotides matching TRBD1. CDR3 length equals 14 residues. Unmatched junction bases numbered 6, after V lost 5 bases and J lost 6 bases. Germline lookup yields CDR1 DFQATT and CDR2 SNEGSKA (reference sequence). The chain's CDR3 is CSAHRGQGYEKLFF. The CDR3 DNA is TGCAGTGCTCACCGGGGACAGGGGTATGAAAAACTGTTTTTT.

This clonotype was seen at least ten times. This chain connects TRBV29-1 to TRBJ2-7; 7 nucleotides match TRBD1. The length of the CDR3 is 14 residues. V shed 5 bases and J 3 bases; nucleotides not matched to a gene: 10. CDR1 is SQVTM, CDR2 ANQGSEA, per germline. CDR3 amino acids: CSVSKGASGYEQYF. CDR3 bases: TGCAGCGTTTCGAAGGGGGCTAGTGGCTACGAGCAGTACTTC.

This clonotype turned up a few times. The rearrangement uses TRBV7-2 and TRBJ2-7; a weak D match, TRBD2 (5 bases). Germline V gives CDR1 SGHTA, CDR2 FQGNSA. V was cut by 4 bases and J by 0 bases, with 19 bases left in between. This CDR3 contains 17 residues. The CDR3, as DNA: TGTGCCAGCAGCTGGAAGCTTCAAGCGGTGAGCTCCTACGAGCAGTACTTC. This gives the protein CASSWKLQAVSSYEQYF.

This chain joins TRBV6-5 and TRBJ1-1, with unresolved D. CDR3 size: 15 residues. Trimming shortened V by 4 bases and J by 1 base, and 13 bases separated the two germline ends. Germline assignment: CDR1 MNHEY and CDR2 SVGAGI. The CDR3 bases are TGTGCCAGCAGTTCCGAAAGAAGGGAGAACACTGAAGCTTTCTTT. As protein: CASSSERRENTEAFF.

The chain combines TRBV3-1 with TRBJ1-4; the D is unclear. The CDR3 runs to 13 residues. Deletions cut 2 bases from V and 14 bases from J, with 15 bases between. Germline CDR1 and CDR2: LGHDT and YNNKEL (reference sequence). CDR3 sequence: CASSQTRGVRLFF. The CDR3 DNA follows: TGTGCCAGCAGCCAAACGCGGGGAGTGCGTCTGTTTTTT.

This clonotype was observed many times. The chain carries TRBV7-2 and TRBJ1-2, with D hard to call. This CDR3 is 12 amino acids long. Germline CDR1 and CDR2: SGHTA and FQGNSA. Trimming left V 7 bases short and J 4 bases short, with 10 bases between. The CDR3 spells CASNGRGYGYTF. The CDR3 DNA sequence: TGTGCCAGCAACGGAAGAGGCTATGGCTACACCTTC.

A few counts support this clonotype. V gene TRBV20-1 combines with J gene TRBJ2-2; no reliable D call. The CDR3 totals 12 residues. Per the germline V gene, CDR1 is DFQATT and CDR2 is SNEGSKA (reference sequence). V lost 3 bases to trimming and J lost 8 bases, with 10 bases between them. In nucleotides, the CDR3 is TGCAGTGCTAGGGCTATTGGGGGGGAGCTGTTTTTT. It yields the protein CSARAIGGELFF.

V gene TRBV28 combines with J gene TRBJ2-1; D gene unclear. The V end lost 6 bases, the J end lost 12 bases, and 12 bases lay between the germline ends. Germline values: CDR1 MDHEN, CDR2 SYDVKM. The CDR3 length is 11 residues. CDR3 protein: CASRGRGVQFF. The CDR3 DNA sequence: TGTGCCAGCAGAGGAAGAGGCGTGCAGTTCTTC.

The rearrangement joins TRBV20-1 to TRBJ1-1; D unclear. The CDR3 has 12 residues. Germline V gene sequence: CDR1 DFQATT, CDR2 SNEGSKA (reference sequence). CDR3 sequence: CMYCFMNTEAFF. In nucleotides, the CDR3 is TGCATGTATTGTTTCATGAACACTGAAGCTTTCTTT.

A note on this clonotype: Given a much more abundant clone one base away, this may be a read error. The genes are TRBV12-3 or TRBV12-4 and TRBJ1-4; D is undetermined. This CDR3 is 13 amino acids long. CDR3 DNA sequence: TGTGCCAGCGCGAGCCAAACTAATGTAAAACTGTTTTTT. This codes for CASASQTNVKLFF.